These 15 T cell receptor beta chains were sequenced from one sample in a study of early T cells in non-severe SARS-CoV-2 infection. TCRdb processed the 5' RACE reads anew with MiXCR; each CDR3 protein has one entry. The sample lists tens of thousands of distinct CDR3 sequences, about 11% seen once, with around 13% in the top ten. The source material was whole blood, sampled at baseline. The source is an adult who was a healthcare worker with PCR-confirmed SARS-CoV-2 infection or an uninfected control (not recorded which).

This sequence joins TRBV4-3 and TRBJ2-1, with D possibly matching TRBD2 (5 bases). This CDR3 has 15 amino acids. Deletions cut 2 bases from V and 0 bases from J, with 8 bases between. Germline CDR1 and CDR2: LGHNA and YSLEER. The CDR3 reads CASSQTGSSYNEQFF. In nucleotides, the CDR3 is TGCGCCAGCAGCCAAACGGGGAGCTCCTACAATGAGCAGTTCTTC.

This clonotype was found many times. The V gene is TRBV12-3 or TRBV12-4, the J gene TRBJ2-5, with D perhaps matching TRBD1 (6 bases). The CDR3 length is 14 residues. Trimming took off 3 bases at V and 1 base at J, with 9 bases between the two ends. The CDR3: CASSFAGVQETQYF. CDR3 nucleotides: TGTGCCAGCAGTTTTGCAGGGGTCCAAGAGACCCAGTACTTC.

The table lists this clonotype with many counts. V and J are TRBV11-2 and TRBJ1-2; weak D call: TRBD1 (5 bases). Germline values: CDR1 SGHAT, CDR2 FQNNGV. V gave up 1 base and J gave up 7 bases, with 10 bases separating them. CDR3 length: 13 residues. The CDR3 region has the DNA TGTGCCAGCAGCTTAGCTACAGGTGGTGGCTACACCTTC. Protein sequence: CASSLATGGGYTF.

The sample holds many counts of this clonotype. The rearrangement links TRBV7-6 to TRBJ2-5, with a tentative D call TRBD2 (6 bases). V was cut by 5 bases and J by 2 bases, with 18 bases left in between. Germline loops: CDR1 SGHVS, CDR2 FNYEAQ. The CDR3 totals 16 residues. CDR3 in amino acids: CASSHIRGGGQETQYF. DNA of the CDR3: TGTGCCAGCAGCCACATCCGAGGTGGGGGGCAAGAGACCCAGTACTTC.

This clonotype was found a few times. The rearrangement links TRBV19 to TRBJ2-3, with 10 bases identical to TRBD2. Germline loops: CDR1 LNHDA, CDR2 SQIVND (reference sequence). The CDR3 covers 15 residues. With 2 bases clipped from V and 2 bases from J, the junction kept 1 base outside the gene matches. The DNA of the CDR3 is TGTGCCAGTAGTATACTAGCGGGGGACACAGATACGCAGTATTTT. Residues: CASSILAGDTDTQYF.

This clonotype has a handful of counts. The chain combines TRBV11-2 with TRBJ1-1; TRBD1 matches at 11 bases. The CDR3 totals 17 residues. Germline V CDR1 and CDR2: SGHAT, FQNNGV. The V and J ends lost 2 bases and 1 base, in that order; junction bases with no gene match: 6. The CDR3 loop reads CASSLRTGGDGNTEAFF. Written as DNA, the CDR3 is TGTGCCAGCAGCTTACGGACAGGGGGCGATGGGAACACTGAAGCTTTCTTT.

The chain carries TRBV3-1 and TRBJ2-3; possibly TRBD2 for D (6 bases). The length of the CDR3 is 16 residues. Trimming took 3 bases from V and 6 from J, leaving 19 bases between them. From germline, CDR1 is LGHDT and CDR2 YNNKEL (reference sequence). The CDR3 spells CASSHTTAGYWDTQYF. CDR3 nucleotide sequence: TGTGCCAGCAGCCACACAACGGCGGGGTATTGGGATACGCAGTATTTT.

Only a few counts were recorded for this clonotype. The CDR3 spells CASSHLPNTEAFF. The DNA for the CDR3 is TGTGCCAGCAGTCATTTACCGAACACTGAAGCTTTCTTT. The V gene is TRBV28, the J gene TRBJ1-1, with D hard to call. In germline, CDR1 is MDHEN, CDR2 SYDVKM. CDR3 length equals 13 residues. V was pared by 5 bases and J by 1 base, with 8 bases between. The whole variable domain, filled in from reference TRBV28 and TRBJ1-1, reads DVKVTQSSRYLVKRTGEKVFLECVQDMDHENMFWYRQDPGLGLRLIYFSYDVKMKEKGDIPEGYSVSREKKERFSLILESASTNQTSMYLCASSHLPNTEAFFGQGTRLTVV.

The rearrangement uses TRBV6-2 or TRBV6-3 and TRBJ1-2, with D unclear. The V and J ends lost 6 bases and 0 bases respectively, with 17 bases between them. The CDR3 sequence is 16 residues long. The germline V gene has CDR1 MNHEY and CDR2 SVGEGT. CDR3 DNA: TGTGCCAGCAGCTCCTCCCGGCAAGAAGCTAACTATGGCTACACCTTC. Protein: CASSSSRQEANYGYTF.

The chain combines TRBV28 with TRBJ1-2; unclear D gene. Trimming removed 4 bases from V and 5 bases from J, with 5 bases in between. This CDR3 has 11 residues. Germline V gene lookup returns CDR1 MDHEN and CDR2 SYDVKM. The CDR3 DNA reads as TGTGCCAGCAGTTCTGGTTATGGCTACACCTTC. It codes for CASSSGYGYTF.

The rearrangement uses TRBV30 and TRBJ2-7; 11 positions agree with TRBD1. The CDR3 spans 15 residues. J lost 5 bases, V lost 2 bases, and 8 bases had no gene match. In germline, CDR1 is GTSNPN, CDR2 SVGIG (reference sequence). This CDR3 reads CAWSFRGQGVDEQYF. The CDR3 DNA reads TGTGCCTGGAGTTTTCGGGGACAGGGGGTGGACGAGCAGTACTTC. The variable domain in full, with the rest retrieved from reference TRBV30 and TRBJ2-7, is SQTIHQWPATLVQPVGSPLSLECTVEGTSNPNLYWYRQAAGRGLQLLFYSVGIGQISSEVPQNLSASRPQDRQFILSSKKLLLSDSGFYLCAWSFRGQGVDEQYFGPGTRLTVT.

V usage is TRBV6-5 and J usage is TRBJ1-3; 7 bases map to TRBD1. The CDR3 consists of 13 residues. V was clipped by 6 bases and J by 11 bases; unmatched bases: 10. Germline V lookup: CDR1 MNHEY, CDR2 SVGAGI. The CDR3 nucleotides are TGTGCCAGCAGCTTCCGGAAAGGACAGGCCATATATTTT. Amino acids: CASSFRKGQAIYF.

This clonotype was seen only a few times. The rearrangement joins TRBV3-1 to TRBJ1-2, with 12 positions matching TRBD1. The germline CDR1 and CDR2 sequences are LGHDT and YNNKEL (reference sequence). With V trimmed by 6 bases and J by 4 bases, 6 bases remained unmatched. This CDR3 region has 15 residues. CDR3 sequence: CASSFGTGGTYGYTF. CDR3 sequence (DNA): TGTGCCAGCAGTTTCGGGACAGGGGGCACCTATGGCTACACCTTC.

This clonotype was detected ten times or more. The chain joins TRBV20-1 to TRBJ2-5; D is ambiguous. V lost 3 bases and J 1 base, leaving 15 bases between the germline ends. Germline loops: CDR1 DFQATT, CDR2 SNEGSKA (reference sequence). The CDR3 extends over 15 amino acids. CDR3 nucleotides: TGCAGTGCTAGTCCCCTGACCCAGATCCAAGAGACCCAGTACTTC. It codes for CSASPLTQIQETQYF.

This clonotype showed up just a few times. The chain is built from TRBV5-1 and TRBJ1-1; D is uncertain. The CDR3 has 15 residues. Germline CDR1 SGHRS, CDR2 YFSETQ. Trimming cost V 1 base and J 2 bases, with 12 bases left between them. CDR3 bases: TGCGCCAGCAGCTTGCGGACTGGGGATAACACTGAAGCTTTCTTT. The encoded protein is CASSLRTGDNTEAFF.